The 15 T cell receptor beta chains below all came from one sample that was sequenced in a study of Ad26.COV2.S vaccination and SARS-CoV-2 variants. Method: immunoSEQ multiplex PCR; TCRdb's copy keeps in-frame clones and lacks some. The sample has 440,000 or so clones, about 90% seen once. The treatment denotes: around 19 received Ad26.COV2.S at low or high dose, single or two shots; about 5 received placebo; per-sample allocation not given. Material that was analyzed had been drawn on day 63 after the first vaccine or placebo injection. Sequenced material: peripheral blood, taken in a trial of Ad26.COV2.S vaccine versus placebo. The receptor set was obtained from a person aged 18 to 65 who received the Ad26.COV2.S COVID-19 vaccine or a placebo.

This sequence joins TRBV5-4 and TRBJ1-2, with D possibly TRBD1 on 6 matching bases. CDR1 and CDR2 from the germline V gene are SGHNT and YYREEE (reference sequence). The CDR3 runs to 14 residues. The V end was cut by 0 bases, the J end by 4 bases, with 10 bases between. The CDR3 DNA is TGTGCCAGCAGCTTGGGACAGGTAGCCTATGGCTACACCTTC. This codes for CASSLGQVAYGYTF.

The chain employs TRBV27 and TRBJ2-2; no definite D call. CDR1 is MNHEY and CDR2 is SMNVEV in the germline V gene (reference sequence). Trimming cost V 1 base and J 4 bases, with 1 base left between them. This CDR3 is 12 amino acids long. The CDR3 DNA reads as TGTGCCAGCAGTTTATTCACCGGGGAGCTGTTTTTT. It specifies CASSLFTGELFF.

The chain links TRBV24-1 to TRBJ2-3; tentative D call: TRBD1 (6 bases). The ends were cut back, 4 bases at V and 5 bases at J, with 27 bases in the middle. Germline assignment: CDR1 KGHDR and CDR2 SFDVKD. The CDR3 loop spans 19 amino acids. The CDR3 spells CATSDPGTRGQGRQDTQYF. The CDR3 DNA reads TGTGCCACCAGTGACCCCGGGACAAGGGGCCAGGGGCGCCAAGATACGCAGTATTTT.

The V and J genes are TRBV5-1 and TRBJ2-7; TRBD2 agrees at 9 bases. From germline, CDR1 is SGHRS and CDR2 YFSETQ. This CDR3 is 14 amino acids long. The V gene end was trimmed by 0 bases and the J gene end by 6 bases; junction bases not matched to a gene: 4. The CDR3 protein is CASSLGVAGVEQYF. DNA of the CDR3: TGCGCCAGCAGCTTGGGGGTAGCGGGAGTCGAGCAGTACTTC.

The chain recombines TRBV4-1 with TRBJ2-5; 7 nucleotides align to TRBD1. The germline gives CDR1 MGHRA, CDR2 YSYEKL. V shed 7 bases and J 1 base; nucleotides not matched to a gene: 3. This CDR3 has 13 residues. This CDR3 is CASKRQGQETQYF. CDR3 DNA: TGCGCCAGCAAAAGACAGGGCCAAGAGACCCAGTACTTC.

The chain uses TRBV5-1 and TRBJ2-1, with D perhaps given as TRBD1 or TRBD2 (5 bases each). Per the germline V gene, CDR1 is SGHRS and CDR2 is YFSETQ. Trimming stripped 0 bases from V and 0 bases from J, with 13 bases between. This CDR3 spans 17 amino acids. Here the CDR3 reads CASSLVWGSDSYNEQFF. The CDR3 bases are TGCGCCAGCAGCTTGGTGTGGGGGAGCGACTCCTACAATGAGCAGTTCTTC.

Many counts were recorded for this clone. The CDR3 region has the DNA TGTGCCAGCAGTGAAGATGAGGGGGCTGGGGAAAAACTGTTTTTT. This sequence encodes CASSEDEGAGEKLFF. This chain links TRBV6-1 with TRBJ1-4; TRBD1 matches at 7 bases. The CDR3 is 15 amino acids. The V gene end was trimmed by 1 base and the J gene end by 8 bases; junction bases not matched to a gene: 7. Germline V gene data show CDR1 as MNHNS and CDR2 as SASEGT.

This clone was seen ten or more times. The V and J genes are TRBV6-5 and TRBJ1-3; tentative D call: TRBD1 (5 bases). CDR3 length: 15 residues. Germline lookup yields CDR1 MNHEY and CDR2 SVGAGI. V lost 0 bases and J lost 6, with 12 bases in between. CDR3 DNA sequence: TGTGCCAGCAGTTACTCCTTGGGGGGGACAAACACCATATATTTT. Its protein is CASSYSLGGTNTIYF.

The gene calls are TRBV7-3 and TRBJ2-6, with 9 bases identical to TRBD1. V was clipped by 1 base and J by 0 bases; unmatched bases: 4. The CDR3 has 18 residues. Germline-derived CDR1 and CDR2 are SGHTA and FQGTGA. CDR3 residues: CASSLRTGASSGANVLTF. The CDR3 coding sequence is TGTGCCAGCAGCTTAAGGACAGGGGCCAGCTCTGGGGCCAACGTCCTGACTTTC.

The chain recombines TRBV13 with TRBJ2-7; tentatively, D is TRBD2 (6 bases). The CDR3 is 15 residues long. V lost 5 bases and J lost 5, with 19 bases in between. Germline values: CDR1 PRHDT, CDR2 FYEKMQ (reference sequence). This CDR3 is CASSPPAGRHHEQYF. The CDR3 DNA is TGTGCCAGCAGCCCGCCGGCGGGAAGGCACCACGAGCAGTACTTC.

The chain has TRBV29-1 and TRBJ1-1, with D possibly being TRBD1 (5 bases). Looked up from germline, CDR1 is SQVTM and CDR2 is ANQGSEA. This CDR3 spans 13 amino acids. V was trimmed by 4 bases and J by 4 bases, leaving 13 bases between them. The DNA of the CDR3 is TGCAGCGTTGTGGGGGAATGGGGCACTGAAGCTTTCTTT. Translated: CSVVGEWGTEAFF.

This sequence joins TRBV5-4 and TRBJ2-7; the D is unclear. V lost 2 bases to trimming and J lost 3 bases, with 12 bases between them. Germline CDR1 SGHNT, CDR2 YYREEE (reference sequence). This CDR3 comprises 14 residues. For the CDR3, the DNA is TGTGCCAGCAGCTTCGGAGACGCGGACTACGAGCAGTACTTC. This codes for CASSFGDADYEQYF. Full variable domain (remainder filled in from reference TRBV5-4 and TRBJ2-7): ETGVTQSPTHLIKTRGQQVTLRCSSQSGHNTVSWYQQALGQGPQFIFQYYREEENGRGNFPPRFSGLQFPNYSSELNVNALELDDSALYLCASSFGDADYEQYFGPGTRLTVT.

This chain joins TRBV5-1 and TRBJ1-1, with D possibly matching TRBD1 (5 bases). CDR3 length: 13 amino acids. V lost 5 bases and J 4 bases, leaving 12 bases between the germline ends. The germline V gene encodes CDR1 SGHRS and CDR2 YFSETQ. The CDR3 DNA is TGCGCCAGCAGGGGTGGGGGAACCACTGAAGCTTTCTTT. This codes for CASRGGGTTEAFF.

This clone was counted a few times. The chain links TRBV19 to TRBJ1-5; D not certain. The V and J ends lost 5 bases and 6 bases respectively, with 11 bases between them. This CDR3 is 13 amino acids long. Germline loops: CDR1 LNHDA, CDR2 SQIVND (reference sequence). Here the CDR3 reads CASSLRVGQPQHF. CDR3 nucleotide sequence: TGTGCCAGTAGTCTCCGGGTCGGTCAGCCCCAGCATTTT.

The chain couples TRBV24-1 to TRBJ1-4, with D uncertain. Trimming removed 5 bases at V and 8 bases at J, with 14 bases between. From germline, CDR1 is KGHDR and CDR2 SFDVKD. The CDR3 runs 14 residues. The CDR3 region has the DNA TGTGCCACCAGTGGGAGAGGGAATGAGGAAAAACTGTTTTTT. Translated: CATSGRGNEEKLFF.